The present T cell receptor (beta chain) was sequenced within a study of blood T cells in healthy people across ages. The second PCR ran roughly 6 to 11 cycles with a sample-barcoded 5' primer and J-beta primers. A 12-random-nucleotide template-switch adaptor tagged each cDNA molecule. TCRdb called the 5' RACE reads again in MiXCR, with one record for every CDR3 protein. Of about 800,000 distinct CDR3 sequences in the sample, more than 45% are singletons; the top ten hold about 20%. Germline values: CDR1 MDHEN, CDR2 SYDVKM. The CDR3 is made up of 15 amino acids. Germline trimming cut 6 bases from V and 4 bases from J; bases unmatched to any gene: 4.

The receptor was isolated from a man aged 25-40 years in good health. The V gene is TRBV28, the J gene TRBJ2-2; 11 bases are a match to TRBD2. The sample was blood. CDR3: CASRPGLAGTGELFF. CDR3 bases: TGTGCCAGCAGACCAGGACTAGCGGGCACCGGGGAGCTGTTTTTT.